The rows below give T cell receptor beta chains drawn from one sample of a study of blood T cell repertoires in COVID-19. Here immunoSEQ multiplex PCR was the method, and the copy in TCRdb shows in-frame clones only, minus some. The sample has just over 300,000 clones; around 89% are singletons. Specimen: PBMCs or T cells enriched from blood (not recorded which). Source of these receptors: a woman between 40 and 55 years old who had recovered from COVID-19. Each CDR3 is given with its conserved first and last residue. A D gene is named only where the DNA matches it firmly. Part of the rows lack a size; the others show once, few, many or a class for expanded clones.

size: -
J: TRBJ1-2
D: TRBD1
V: TRBV6-5
CDR3: CASSRNTGTGLGYTF
DNA: TGTGCCAGCAGTCGCAACACCGGGACAGGGTTAGGCTACACCTTC

size: -
J: TRBJ1-2
D: -
V: TRBV6-5
CDR3: CASSYQSGQLYGYTF
DNA: TGTGCCAGCAGTTACCAGTCTGGACAGCTCTATGGCTACACCTTC

size: -
J: TRBJ1-2
D: -
V: TRBV19
CDR3: CASSIAPPPQGYGYTF
DNA: TGTGCCAGTAGTATAGCCCCACCTCCCCAGGGCTATGGCTACACCTTC

size: few
J: TRBJ1-6
D: -
V: TRBV7-2
CDR3: CASSLWGDNSPLHF
DNA: TGTGCCAGCAGCTTATGGGGGGATAATTCACCCCTCCACTTT

size: -
J: TRBJ2-3
D: -
V: TRBV7-3
CDR3: CASTPGVGDTQYF
DNA: TGTGCCAGCACCCCAGGGGTAGGAGATACGCAGTATTTT

size: -
J: TRBJ2-7
D: -
V: TRBV27
CDR3: CASRKTPAGNYEQYF
DNA: TGTGCCAGCAGGAAGACCCCTGCCGGGAACTACGAGCAGTACTTC

size: -
J: TRBJ2-1
D: -
V: TRBV7-2
CDR3: CASRVDAGRQFF
DNA: TGTGCCAGCAGGGTCGATGCGGGGCGGCAGTTCTTC

size: -
J: TRBJ2-5
D: -
V: TRBV21-1
CDR3: CASSNGTGGKWETQYF
DNA: TGTGCCAGCAGCAACGGGACAGGGGGCAAGTGGGAGACCCAGTACTTC

size: -
J: TRBJ1-3
D: -
V: TRBV27
CDR3: CASSDRGASGNTIYF
DNA: TGTGCCAGCAGTGACAGAGGAGCCTCTGGAAACACCATATATTTT

size: -
J: TRBJ2-7
D: TRBD1
V: TRBV28
CDR3: CASSSPGQSSYEQYF
DNA: TGTGCCAGCAGTTCACCGGGACAGAGCTCCTACGAGCAGTACTTC

size: -
J: TRBJ2-1
D: -
V: TRBV18
CDR3: CASVTGSGYNEQFF
DNA: TGTGCCAGCGTCACAGGGTCGGGCTACAATGAGCAGTTCTTC

size: -
J: TRBJ1-5
D: -
V: TRBV3-1/TRBV3-2
CDR3: CASSQGRVGPQHF
DNA: TGTGCCAGCAGCCAAGGCAGGGTGGGGCCCCAGCATTTT

size: -
J: TRBJ1-4
D: -
V: TRBV6-1
CDR3: CASRVENRLSEKLFF
DNA: TGTGCCAGCAGGGTCGAGAACCGGTTGAGTGAAAAACTGTTTTTT

size: -
J: TRBJ1-5
D: -
V: TRBV19
CDR3: CASSQLGSSNQPQHF
DNA: TGTGCCAGTAGCCAACTAGGCAGCAGCAATCAGCCCCAGCATTTT

size: -
J: TRBJ1-2
D: TRBD1
V: TRBV29-1
CDR3: CSVTGYPSNYGYTF
DNA: TGCAGCGTGACAGGGTACCCCTCCAACTATGGCTACACCTTC

size: -
J: TRBJ1-5
D: -
V: TRBV30
CDR3: CAWSVRQGHQPQHF
DNA: TGTGCCTGGAGTGTACGCCAGGGCCATCAGCCCCAGCATTTT

size: -
J: TRBJ2-7
D: -
V: TRBV20-1
CDR3: CSAGTSYEQYF
DNA: TGCAGTGCTGGGACTTCTTACGAGCAGTACTTC

size: -
J: TRBJ1-6
D: -
V: TRBV4-3
CDR3: CASSPRSLGASPLHF
DNA: TGCGCCAGCAGCCCTCGGTCCCTTGGGGCTTCACCCCTCCACTTT

size: -
J: TRBJ1-4
D: -
V: TRBV27
CDR3: CASSPWGEVNEKLFF
DNA: TGTGCCAGCAGCCCTTGGGGGGAGGTTAATGAAAAACTGTTTTTT

size: -
J: TRBJ1-1
D: -
V: TRBV7-2
CDR3: CASSWRQARNTEAFF
DNA: TGTGCCAGCAGCTGGCGACAGGCCCGGAACACTGAAGCTTTCTTT

size: -
J: TRBJ2-7
D: TRBD1
V: TRBV19
CDR3: CASSLGTGSEQYF
DNA: TGTGCCAGTAGTCTCGGGACAGGCAGCGAGCAGTACTTC

size: -
J: TRBJ2-7
D: TRBD1
V: TRBV9
CDR3: CASSVEGQGWRSYEQYF
DNA: TGTGCCAGCAGCGTAGAGGGACAGGGATGGCGGAGCTACGAGCAGTACTTC